The 13 T cell receptor beta chains below come from one sample, sequenced in a study of T-cell memory formation after mild COVID-19. Using its own MiXCR run on the 5' RACE reads, TCRdb lists one record per CDR3 protein. Of approximately 500,000 distinct CDR3 sequences detected, nearly 25% appear once; the ten largest clones hold roughly an eighth. Sequenced: PBMCs or a T cell subset sorted from them (not recorded which). The receptors were gathered from an adult woman who had mild COVID-19 (a few samples of this study predate the infection). Cell type and time point are not known.

The chain employs TRBV6-2 or TRBV6-3 and TRBJ2-1; 15 nucleotides align to TRBD2. Germline V gene data show CDR1 as MNHEY and CDR2 as SVGEGT. This CDR3 is built from 18 residues. V was clipped by 5 bases and J by 7 bases; unmatched bases: 12. The DNA of the CDR3 is TGTGCCAGCAGTCTTCTTCCGGGACTAGCGGGAGGAGGGAATGAGCAGTTCTTC. This sequence encodes CASSLLPGLAGGGNEQFF.

This clonotype was picked up a small number of times. This chain links TRBV20-1 with TRBJ1-6, with D perhaps TRBD1 (5 bases). Trimming cost V 3 bases and J 10 bases, with 13 bases left between them. Germline V lookup: CDR1 DFQATT, CDR2 SNEGSKA (reference sequence). The CDR3 covers 13 residues. The DNA for the CDR3 is TGCAGTGCTAGTCGGGGGGATAGATCACCCCTCCACTTT. The encoded protein is CSASRGDRSPLHF.

This clonotype was counted between two and nine times. The rearrangement links TRBV2 to TRBJ2-5; D is ambiguous. Germline V gene data show CDR1 as SNHLY and CDR2 as FYNNEI. Trimming left V 7 bases short and J 5 bases short, with 8 bases between. The CDR3 sequence is 11 residues long. The CDR3 loop reads CASTEGETQYF. The CDR3 region has the DNA TGTGCCAGCACCGAAGGGGAGACCCAGTACTTC.

The rearrangement uses TRBV3-1 and TRBJ1-1; D not resolved. The CDR3 length is 14 residues. Germline-derived CDR1 and CDR2 are LGHDT and YNNKEL (reference sequence). Trimming removed 3 bases from V and 1 base from J, with 9 bases in between. The chain's CDR3 is CASSHPAWNTEAFF. The CDR3 DNA reads TGTGCCAGCAGCCACCCCGCATGGAACACTGAAGCTTTCTTT.

The V call is TRBV5-1, the J call TRBJ2-1; TRBD2 agrees at 12 bases. V lost 1 base, J lost 7 bases, and 3 bases stayed unmatched. The germline V gene has CDR1 SGHRS and CDR2 YFSETQ. CDR3 size: 15 residues. The CDR3 bases are TGCGCCAGCAGCTTGCCTAGCGGGAGGGCAAATGAGCAGTTCTTC. Translated: CASSLPSGRANEQFF.

The chain is built from TRBV12-3 or TRBV12-4 and TRBJ2-3, with TRBD2 matching 11 bases. The CDR3 is 15 amino acids. J gave up 3 bases and V 2 bases, and 1 base lay outside the gene matches. CDR3 amino acids: CASSLRLAGTDTQYF. The DNA for the CDR3 is TGTGCCAGCAGTTTACGACTAGCGGGAACAGATACGCAGTATTTT.

This clonotype was detected a few times. The chain uses TRBV9 and TRBJ1-6; no firm D call. There are 13 residues in the CDR3. CDR1 and CDR2 (germline): SGDLS, YYNGEE. V dropped 0 bases and J dropped 8 bases, with 6 bases sitting between them. The CDR3 sequence is CASSVERDSPLHF. The CDR3 DNA is TGTGCCAGCAGCGTAGAGAGAGATTCACCCCTCCACTTT.

This clonotype was seen a handful of times. The rearrangement links TRBV4-3 to TRBJ2-2, with 8 bases identical to TRBD2. Trimming at V came to 0 bases and at J to 1 base, leaving 7 bases not matched to a gene. Germline CDR1 LGHNA, CDR2 YSLEER. The CDR3 consists of 18 residues. The CDR3 sequence is CASSQDPLLAGNTGELFF. CDR3 DNA sequence: TGCGCCAGCAGCCAAGATCCACTTCTAGCGGGGAACACCGGGGAGCTGTTTTTT.

This clonotype was recorded a few times. J is TRBJ2-1 and V is TRBV7-9; 12 nucleotides agree with TRBD2. J gave up 8 bases and V 3 bases, and 8 bases lay outside the gene matches. The germline V gene has CDR1 SEHNR and CDR2 FQNEAQ (reference sequence). This CDR3 has 16 residues. The CDR3 DNA follows: TGTGCCAGCAGCTTTGGCCTAGCGGGAGGGCTGGATGAGCAGTTCTTC. It yields the protein CASSFGLAGGLDEQFF.

The chain uses TRBV7-6 and TRBJ2-6; no clear D. Germline CDR1 is SGHVS and CDR2 is FNYEAQ. V was cut by 5 bases and J by 1 base, with 9 bases left in between. The CDR3 is made up of 15 amino acids. The CDR3: CASSQRHSGANVLTF. The CDR3 nucleotides are TGTGCCAGCAGCCAACGCCATTCTGGGGCCAACGTCCTGACTTTC. The full variable domain, with the rest looked up from reference TRBV7-6 and TRBJ2-6, is GAGVSQSPRYKVTKRGQDVALRCDPISGHVSLYWYRQALGQGPEFLTYFNYEAQQDKSGLPNDRFSAERPEGSISTLTIQRTEQRDSAMYRCASSQRHSGANVLTFGAGSRLTVL.

In its sample, this clonotype was seen once. The chain links TRBV29-1 to TRBJ2-5; TRBD1 matches at 7 bases. The CDR3 is made up of 14 amino acids. V shed 5 bases, J shed 4 bases, and the junction held 10 bases outside the gene matches. From germline, CDR1 is SQVTM and CDR2 ANQGSEA. CDR3 coding DNA: TGCAGCGTTTTTTATGACAGGGCGGGAGAGACCCAGTACTTC. Its translation is CSVFYDRAGETQYF.

V and J are TRBV7-6 and TRBJ2-7; 12 nucleotides agree with TRBD2. Germline V lookup: CDR1 SGHVS, CDR2 FNYEAQ. The CDR3 is 19 residues long. The V and J ends lost 3 bases and 0 bases, in that order; junction bases with no gene match: 12. The CDR3 region is CASSFPIGLAGPSSYEQYF. The CDR3 DNA reads as TGTGCCAGCAGCTTTCCAATCGGACTAGCGGGACCGAGCTCCTACGAGCAGTACTTC.

The chain couples TRBV12-3 or TRBV12-4 to TRBJ2-7; no clear D. V was pared by 6 bases and J by 3 bases, with 12 bases between. This CDR3 spans 13 amino acids. The CDR3 protein is CASSPRQDYEQYF. DNA of the CDR3: TGTGCCAGCAGCCCGCGCCAGGACTACGAGCAGTACTTC.